A single sample is the source of the 30 T cell receptor beta chains below, sequenced in a study of T-cell reconstitution after alpha-beta-depleted transplantation in children. For TCRbeta, the library was prepared with unique molecular identifiers. In TCRdb, the PCR reads were re-called with MiXCR into one record per CDR3 protein. The profile shows 580,000 or so distinct CDR3 sequences, 20% to 25% of them singletons. Sequenced material: PBMCs, mostly from graft donor cells, taken 360 days after TCRalphabeta/CD19-depleted stem cell transplant. All receptors come from a boy under two years old who had a stem cell transplant for acute myeloid leukemia, so the T cells may come from the graft donor.

This clonotype has at least ten counts. One end of the junction is discordant with germline, which a read error may explain. This chain links TRBV29-1 with TRBJ1-5, with D perhaps matching TRBD1 (6 bases). Germline V gives CDR1 SQVTM, CDR2 ANQGSEA. This CDR3 comprises 14 residues. In DNA, the CDR3 is TGCAGCGCTGAACCGGACAGATCCAATCAGCCCCAGCATTTT. Translating it yields CSAEPDRSNQPQHF.

The chain couples TRBV20-1 to TRBJ1-2, with 8 nucleotides matching TRBD1. V gave up 7 bases and J gave up 3 bases; unmatched junction bases: 7. The CDR3 is 13 amino acids. Germline CDR1 DFQATT, CDR2 SNEGSKA (reference sequence). Written as DNA, the CDR3 is TGCAGTGGCGGACAGGGAGTTGACTATGGCTACACCTTC. It translates to CSGGQGVDYGYTF.

The J gene is TRBJ1-2, the V gene TRBV3-1, with D possibly being TRBD1 (5 bases). V was shortened by 11 bases and J by 5 bases, with 21 bases between the two germline ends. CDR3 length: 14 residues. Germline CDR1 LGHDT, CDR2 YNNKEL (reference sequence). The CDR3 DNA follows: TGTGCCTGCTCCAAGGACGACAGTCCTTATGGCTACACCTTC. Its translation: CACSKDDSPYGYTF.

There are a few counts of this clonotype. The chain is built from TRBV6-2 or TRBV6-3 and TRBJ2-1; D might be TRBD1 (6 bases). CDR3 length equals 14 residues. The V end was cut by 5 bases, the J end by 2 bases, with 10 bases between. Germline V gene sequence: CDR1 MNHEY, CDR2 SVGEGT. The CDR3 nucleotides are TGTGCCAGCAGTCAGGGGCTCGCCTACAATGAGCAGTTCTTC. Amino acids: CASSQGLAYNEQFF.

This clonotype came up many times. The rearrangement joins TRBV4-3 to TRBJ2-1; D is uncertain. V was shortened by 0 bases and J by 0 bases, with 12 bases between the two germline ends. The CDR3 is made up of 17 amino acids. Germline V lookup: CDR1 LGHNA, CDR2 YSLEER. CDR3 protein: CASSQDQLTGSYNEQFF. As DNA, the CDR3 is TGCGCCAGCAGCCAAGATCAGCTCACGGGCTCCTACAATGAGCAGTTCTTC.

The chain joins TRBV28 to TRBJ2-7, with D possibly TRBD1 on 6 matching bases. CDR3 size: 13 residues. Trimming took off 4 bases at V and 2 bases at J, with 9 bases between the two ends. The V gene's germline CDR1 is MDHEN and CDR2 SYDVKM. CDR3 residues: CASSSGHPYEQYV. The CDR3 DNA follows: TGTGCCAGCAGTTCGGGACACCCCTACGAGCAGTACGTC.

This clonotype was picked up many times. The V call is TRBV12-3 or TRBV12-4, the J call TRBJ1-4; unclear D gene. The V end was cut by 6 bases, the J end by 11 bases, with 16 bases between. There are 13 residues in the CDR3. The CDR3 spells CASSFDTVRKLFF. The DNA of the CDR3 is TGTGCCAGCAGCTTCGACACCGTACGGAAACTGTTTTTT.

This clonotype was detected only a few times. The chain is built from TRBV6-1 and TRBJ1-5, with no clear D. This CDR3 spans 16 amino acids. The V and J ends lost 2 bases and 3 bases respectively, with 14 bases between them. Germline-derived CDR1 and CDR2 are MNHNS and SASEGT. In nucleotides, the CDR3 is TGTGCCAGCAGTGAAAGCCGGCAAGGTTTCAATCAGCCCCAGCATTTT. Translating it yields CASSESRQGFNQPQHF.

This clonotype appeared a few times. This sequence joins TRBV20-1 and TRBJ2-3; D might be TRBD2 (6 bases). The V and J ends lost 2 bases and 0 bases respectively, with 15 bases between them. Germline assignment: CDR1 DFQATT and CDR2 SNEGSKA (reference sequence). CDR3 length equals 16 residues. The CDR3 sequence: CSARLLARISTDTQYF. The CDR3 bases are TGCAGTGCTAGACTACTAGCACGGATTAGCACAGATACGCAGTATTTT.

The V call is TRBV12-3 or TRBV12-4, the J call TRBJ2-5; weak D call: TRBD2 (6 bases). The CDR3 consists of 17 residues. V lost 2 bases, J lost 4 bases, and 20 bases lay in between. Here the CDR3 reads CASSLIGGGANGETQYF. CDR3 nucleotides: TGTGCCAGCAGTTTAATAGGAGGAGGGGCGAACGGAGAGACCCAGTACTTC.

This clonotype was found many times. V is TRBV7-2 and J is TRBJ1-5; D is ambiguous. Germline CDR1 reads SGHTA; CDR2 reads FQGNSA. Deletions cut 4 bases from V and 4 bases from J, with 11 bases between. The CDR3 has 14 amino acids. CDR3 amino acids: CASSSRQGNQPQHF. CDR3 bases: TGTGCCAGCAGCTCCCGGCAAGGTAATCAGCCCCAGCATTTT.

This clonotype was seen only a few times. The chain joins TRBV6-5 to TRBJ2-1; TRBD1 aligns across 11 bases. J gave up 3 bases and V 2 bases, and 3 bases lay outside the gene matches. The germline V gene has CDR1 MNHEY and CDR2 SVGAGI. This CDR3 contains 16 residues. CDR3 DNA sequence: TGTGCCAGCAGTTACCGGACAGGGGGCAACTACAATGAGCAGTTCTTC. As protein: CASSYRTGGNYNEQFF.

This clonotype has ten or more counts. This chain uses TRBV7-2 with TRBJ2-1; D gene uncertain. The CDR3 is 14 amino acids. V was trimmed by 3 bases and J by 11 bases, leaving 17 bases between them. CDR1 and CDR2 from the germline V gene are SGHTA and FQGNSA. The CDR3 DNA reads TGTGCCAGCAGCTTTTTCGGACCCCGCTCTAAGCAGTTCTTC. This encodes CASSFFGPRSKQFF.

Many counts were recorded for this clonotype. Germline is not matched at one junction end, which may reflect a read error. The rearrangement joins TRBV3-1 to TRBJ1-1; D uncertain. Per germline, CDR1 LGHDT and CDR2 YNNKEL (reference sequence). The CDR3 has 16 amino acids. DNA of the CDR3: TGTGCCAGCAGCCTACATACTCTCCTTACCAACACTGAAGTTTTCTTT. Protein: CASSLHTLLTNTEVFF.

In this sample, this clonotype turned up a few times. The chain links TRBV5-6 to TRBJ2-7; D remains ambiguous. Germline CDR1 SGHDT, CDR2 YYEEEE. The CDR3 is 13 residues long. Between the trimmed V and J ends, which lost 2 bases and 7 bases, there was a span of 13 bases. The CDR3 sequence is CASSFYPQWEQYF. The CDR3 nucleotides read TGTGCCAGCAGCTTTTATCCCCAATGGGAGCAGTACTTC. Using reference TRBV5-6 and TRBJ2-7 for the parts outside the CDR3, the full variable domain is DAGVTQSPTHLIKTRGQQVTLRCSPKSGHDTVSWYQQALGQGPQFIFQYYEEEERQRGNFPDRFSGHQFPNYSSELNVNALLLGDSALYLCASSFYPQWEQYFGPGTRLTVT.

The chain couples TRBV29-1 to TRBJ2-1; tentatively, D is TRBD2 (5 bases). V lost 3 bases and J lost 3, with 12 bases in between. The germline CDR1 and CDR2 sequences are SQVTM and ANQGSEA. This CDR3 is 14 amino acids long. The CDR3 is CSVEVGVGYNEQFF. The CDR3, as DNA: TGCAGCGTTGAGGTGGGAGTTGGCTACAATGAGCAGTTCTTC.

This clonotype was counted ten times or more. This chain uses TRBV29-1 with TRBJ2-4, with D uncertain. Germline loops: CDR1 SQVTM, CDR2 ANQGSEA. Trimming shortened V by 3 bases and J by 5 bases, and 5 bases separated the two germline ends. This CDR3 contains 11 residues. CDR3 sequence reads: CSVERQNIQYF. CDR3 nucleotide sequence: TGCAGCGTTGAGCGCCAAAACATTCAGTACTTC.

This clonotype was detected many times. V is TRBV15 and J is TRBJ1-2, with no clear D. The CDR3 consists of 15 residues. The V end lost 0 bases, the J end lost 5 bases, and 13 bases lay between the germline ends. In germline, CDR1 is LNHNV, CDR2 YYDKDF (reference sequence). This chain's CDR3 is CATSRDPRPIYGYTF. In DNA, the CDR3 is TGTGCCACCAGCAGAGATCCCAGACCCATTTATGGCTACACCTTC. Combining the CDR3 with reference TRBV15 and TRBJ1-2 gives the whole variable domain DAMVIQNPRYQVTQFGKPVTLSCSQTLNHNVMYWYQQKSSQAPKLLFHYYDKDFNNEADTPDNFQSRRPNTSFCFLDIRSPGLGDTAMYLCATSRDPRPIYGYTFGSGTRLTVV.

The sample holds a few counts of this clonotype. The V and J genes are TRBV5-6 and TRBJ1-4, with 7 bases matching TRBD1. Germline lookup yields CDR1 SGHDT and CDR2 YYEEEE. Unmatched junction bases numbered 10, after V lost 1 base and J lost 10 bases. The CDR3 has 15 residues. The CDR3 is CASSLTGAMSGKLFF. The CDR3 nucleotides read TGTGCCAGCAGCTTGACAGGGGCCATGAGTGGAAAACTGTTTTTT.

This clonotype has more than one count but fewer than ten. J is TRBJ1-6 and V is TRBV12-3 or TRBV12-4; tentative D call: TRBD1 (6 bases). With 6 bases removed from V and 7 bases from J, the gap between germline ends came to 19 bases. CDR3 length: 16 amino acids. The CDR3 here is CASSPTGTRVNSPLHF. In DNA, the CDR3 is TGTGCCAGCAGCCCAACAGGGACAAGGGTAAATTCACCCCTCCACTTT.

This clonotype was counted ten times or more. The V gene is TRBV25-1, the J gene TRBJ2-7, with 8 nucleotides matching TRBD2. Germline V gene data show CDR1 as MGHDK and CDR2 as SYGVNS. This CDR3 has 13 amino acids. The junction had 6 bases not matched to a gene; V was cut back by 6 bases and J by 5 bases. The CDR3 spells CASRASGGDEQYV. The CDR3 DNA sequence: TGTGCCAGCAGGGCATCCGGGGGGGACGAGCAGTACGTC.

Turning to this clonotype: A clone one base away is much larger, so this may be a read error. This is likely a read error, given that the CDR3 carries no conserved phenylalanine or tryptophan at its end. The V and J genes are TRBV12-3 or TRBV12-4 and TRBJ2-1, with TRBD1 matching over 8 bases. CDR3 length: 15 amino acids. J lost 2 bases, V lost 1 base, and 1 base had no gene match. The CDR3 nucleotides read TGTGCCAGCAGTTTAGAGGGACAGGCCTACAATGAGCAGTTCTTG. The encoded protein is CASSLEGQAYNEQFL.

A few counts support this clonotype. The V gene is TRBV6-6, the J gene TRBJ1-1; TRBD1 might be the D (6 bases). V lost 3 bases and J lost 5, with 10 bases in between. Germline V gene lookup returns CDR1 MNHNY and CDR2 SVGAGI (reference sequence). The CDR3 covers 13 residues. The CDR3 region has the DNA TGTGCCAGCAGTTATCAGGGGACAACTGAAGCTTTCTTT. Protein product: CASSYQGTTEAFF.

This clonotype was seen more than once but under ten times. DNA of the CDR3: TGCAGTGCTAGAGATCCCAGTGGACCGCCCGGGAACACTGAAGCTTTCTTT. Residues: CSARDPSGPPGNTEAFF. This chain uses TRBV20-1 with TRBJ1-1, with D uncertain. The V gene lost 0 bases and the J gene lost 1 base, with 18 bases spanning the gap. Germline loops: CDR1 DFQATT, CDR2 SNEGSKA (reference sequence). This CDR3 comprises 17 residues.

This clonotype was found many times. The chain links TRBV27 to TRBJ1-2; D is unresolved. V lost 11 bases, J lost 3 bases, and 13 bases lay in between. Germline loops: CDR1 MNHEY, CDR2 SMNVEV (reference sequence). This CDR3 region has 12 residues. This chain's CDR3 is CAAGGSHYGYTF. The CDR3 DNA reads TGTGCCGCTGGAGGCAGCCACTATGGCTACACCTTC.

This clonotype was found many times. This chain joins TRBV11-2 and TRBJ2-5, with D perhaps assigned TRBD1 or TRBD2 (5 bases each). Germline V gene sequence: CDR1 SGHAT, CDR2 FQNNGV. This CDR3 contains 18 residues. V dropped 1 base and J dropped 4 bases, with 22 bases sitting between them. The CDR3 nucleotides read TGTGCCAGCAGCTTAGTTCTTCAGGGAGTACGGTCGAGAGAGACCCAGTACTTC. Encoded protein: CASSLVLQGVRSRETQYF.

This clonotype was recorded many times. The chain uses TRBV11-2 and TRBJ2-1; D not certain. The V and J ends lost 2 bases and 3 bases respectively, with 11 bases between them. CDR1 is SGHAT and CDR2 is FQNNGV in the germline V gene. This CDR3 contains 15 residues. CDR3 amino acids: CASSLLGASYNEQFF. As DNA, the CDR3 is TGTGCCAGCAGCTTATTAGGTGCTAGCTACAATGAGCAGTTCTTC.

The rearrangement joins TRBV20-1 to TRBJ1-5, with D uncertain. Germline loops: CDR1 DFQATT, CDR2 SNEGSKA (reference sequence). The CDR3 is 14 amino acids. The V gene lost 1 base and the J gene lost 4 bases, with 11 bases spanning the gap. The CDR3, as DNA: TGCAGTGCTAGAGGAGAGGTCGGGAATCAGCCCCAGCATTTT. It yields the protein CSARGEVGNQPQHF.

This clonotype has only a few counts. The V and J genes are TRBV7-9 and TRBJ2-3, with D perhaps TRBD1 or TRBD2 (5 bases each). The V gene lost 1 base and the J gene lost 6 bases, with 8 bases spanning the gap. The germline V gene encodes CDR1 SEHNR and CDR2 FQNEAQ (reference sequence). CDR3 length equals 13 residues. CDR3 sequence (DNA): TGTGCCAGCAGCTTAGGTGGGGACGATACGCAGTATTTT. This codes for CASSLGGDDTQYF. The full variable domain, in which reference TRBV7-9 and TRBJ2-3 provide the parts outside the CDR3, is DTGVSQNPRHKITKRGQNVTFRCDPISEHNRLYWYRQTLGQGPEFLTYFQNEAQLEKSRLLSDRFSAERPKGSFSTLEIQRTEQGDSAMYLCASSLGGDDTQYFGPGTRLTVL.

V and J are TRBV11-2 and TRBJ2-3, with TRBD2 identical over 8 bases. Germline CDR1 is SGHAT and CDR2 is FQNNGV. J gave up 0 bases and V 5 bases, and 16 bases lay outside the gene matches. The CDR3 covers 19 residues. CDR3 loop: CASSPRVGGGRVSTDTQYF. The CDR3, as DNA: TGTGCCAGCAGCCCACGGGTCGGGGGGGGCAGGGTTAGCACAGATACGCAGTATTTT.